This paragraph reports one TCR beta chain. Its antigen is as yet unknown. These data are taken from a study of OX40 agonist ivuxolimab in advanced cancers. Study-wide context: Each dose-escalation patient presented with hepatocellular carcinoma, melanoma, renal cell or head and neck cancer.

Libraries were prepared by immunoSEQ multiplex PCR; TCRdb keeps only in-frame clonotypes and omits some of them. This table has around 83,000 clones, around 85% appearing once. Study results and limitations: More expanded clones were seen, on average, in CD8+ T cells than in CD4+. Clonal expansion from baseline to week 6 occurred in both CD4+ and CD8+ T cells.

Germline lookup yields CDR1 MNHEY and CDR2 SMNVEV (reference sequence). This CDR3 comprises 15 residues. Trimming removed 2 bases from V and 5 bases from J; junction bases left unmatched: 8. Sample: CD4+ or CD8+ T cells sorted from blood, taken in a trial of the OX40 agonist ivuxolimab. This chain joins TRBV27 and TRBJ1-1; TRBD1 matches at 7 bases. This receptor was obtained from an adult with an advanced solid tumor such as melanoma, head and neck, liver or kidney cancer. CDR3 residues: CASSLTHRGRTEAFF. The CDR3 DNA is TGTGCCAGCAGTTTAACGCACAGGGGAAGGACTGAAGCTTTCTTT.